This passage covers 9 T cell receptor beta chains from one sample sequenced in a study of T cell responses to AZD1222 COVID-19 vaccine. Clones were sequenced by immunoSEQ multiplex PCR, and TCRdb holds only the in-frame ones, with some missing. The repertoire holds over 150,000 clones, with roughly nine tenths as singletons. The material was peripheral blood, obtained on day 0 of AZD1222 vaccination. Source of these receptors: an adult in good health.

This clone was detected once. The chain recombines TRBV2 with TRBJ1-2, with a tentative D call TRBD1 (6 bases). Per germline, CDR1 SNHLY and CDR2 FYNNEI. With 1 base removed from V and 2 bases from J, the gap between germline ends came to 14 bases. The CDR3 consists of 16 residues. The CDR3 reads CASSEVTHTGNYGYTF. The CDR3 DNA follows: TGTGCCAGCAGTGAAGTGACACATACAGGGAACTATGGCTACACCTTC.

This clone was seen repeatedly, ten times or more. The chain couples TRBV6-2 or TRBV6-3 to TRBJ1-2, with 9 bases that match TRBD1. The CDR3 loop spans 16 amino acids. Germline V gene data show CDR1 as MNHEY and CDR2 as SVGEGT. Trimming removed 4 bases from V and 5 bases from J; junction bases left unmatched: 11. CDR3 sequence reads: CASSSLPGQGGYGYTF. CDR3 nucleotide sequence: TGTGCCAGCAGTTCTCTTCCGGGACAGGGAGGGTATGGCTACACCTTC.

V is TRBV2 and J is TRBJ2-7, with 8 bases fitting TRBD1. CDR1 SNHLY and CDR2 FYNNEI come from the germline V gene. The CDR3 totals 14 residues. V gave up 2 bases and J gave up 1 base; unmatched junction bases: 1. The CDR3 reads CASSEQGASYEQYF. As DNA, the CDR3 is TGTGCCAGCAGTGAACAGGGGGCATCCTACGAGCAGTACTTC. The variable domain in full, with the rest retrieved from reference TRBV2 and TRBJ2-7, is EPEVTQTPSHQVTQMGQEVILRCVPISNHLYFYWYRQILGQKVEFLVSFYNNEISEKSEIFDDQFSVERPDGSNFTLKIRSTKLEDSAMYFCASSEQGASYEQYFGPGTRLTVT.

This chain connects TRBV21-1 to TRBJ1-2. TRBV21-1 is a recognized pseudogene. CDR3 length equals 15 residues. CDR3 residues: CASSKWGIANYGYTF. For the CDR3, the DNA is TGTGCCAGCAGCAAATGGGGGATAGCTAACTATGGCTACACCTTC.

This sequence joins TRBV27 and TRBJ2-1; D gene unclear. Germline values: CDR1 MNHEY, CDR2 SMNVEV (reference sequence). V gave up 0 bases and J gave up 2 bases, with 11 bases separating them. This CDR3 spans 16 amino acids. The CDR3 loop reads CASSLSSAAAYNEQFF. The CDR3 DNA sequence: TGTGCCAGCAGTTTATCGTCCGCGGCTGCCTACAATGAGCAGTTCTTC.

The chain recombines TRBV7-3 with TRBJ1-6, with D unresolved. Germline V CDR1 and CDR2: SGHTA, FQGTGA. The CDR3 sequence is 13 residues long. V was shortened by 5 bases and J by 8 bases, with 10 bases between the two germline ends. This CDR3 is CASSPAVDSPLHF. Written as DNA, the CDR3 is TGTGCCAGCAGCCCCGCAGTGGATTCACCCCTCCACTTT.

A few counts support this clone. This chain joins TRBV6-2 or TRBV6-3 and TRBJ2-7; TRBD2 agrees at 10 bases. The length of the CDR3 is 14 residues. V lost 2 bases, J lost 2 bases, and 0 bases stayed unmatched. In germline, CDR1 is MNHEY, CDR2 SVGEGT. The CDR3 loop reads CASSYGTSAYEQYF. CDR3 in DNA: TGTGCCAGCAGTTACGGGACTAGCGCCTACGAGCAGTACTTC.

The DNA of the CDR3 is TGTGCCTGGAAACTGGAGTCCCTCCACTTT. Its translation: CAWKLESLHF. V gene TRBV30 combines with J gene TRBJ1-6, with D uncertain. The V end was cut by 4 bases, the J end by 14 bases, with 9 bases between. CDR1 GTSNPN and CDR2 SVGIG come from the germline V gene (reference sequence). The CDR3 is 10 residues long.

CDR3 protein: CAWSPDRSPQHF. CDR3 in DNA: TGTGCCTGGAGCCCAGACAGGAGCCCCCAGCATTTT. The V gene is TRBV30, the J gene TRBJ1-5; tentative D call: TRBD1 (6 bases). Trimming pared 3 bases from V and 10 bases from J, leaving 13 bases between. This CDR3 contains 12 residues. CDR1 and CDR2 from the germline V gene are GTSNPN and SVGIG (reference sequence).